This T cell receptor (beta chain) was recorded in a study of cytomegalovirus exposure and HLA in healthy donors (dated by TCRdb to 2017 to 2019). Regarding the study in general: According to a later analysis, the 110 or so validation repertoires were produced on the same platform as the approximately 690 repertoires of the first cohort. The aim of the study was to test whether cataloging public T cell receptors could identify signatures of past pathogen exposure. In addition to the first cohort of 666 subjects, a separate validation cohort of about 120 different subjects was used. To predict cytomegalovirus infection status, the study combined high-throughput TCR immunosequencing, statistical association of individual TCRs with disease status, and machine learning. What the authors observed across the whole study: A total of roughly 160 TCR beta chains were listed by the study as associated with cytomegalovirus. Three of the identified cytomegalovirus-associated TCR beta chains were confirmed in vitro to be specific for cytomegalovirus antigens. In both the original and validation cohorts, the classifier was reported to diagnose cytomegalovirus status with high specificity and sensitivity. A later analysis found that TCRs clustered in the first cohort also tended to co-occur in the 95 to 150 validation repertoires, with 94% of cluster scores above 0. While some public TCRs were present in many individuals, most TCR sequences turned up only very rarely across donors. According to the authors, the approach could potentially be generalized to other disease states and immunological phenotypes. A later analysis had no HLA typing for the validation cohort, so co-occurrence there was scored across all 110 or so repertoires.

The library was generated by the immunoSEQ multiplex PCR assay. Processing in the source paper ran as follows. To diagnose cytomegalovirus status from the catalog of TCR beta chain sequences, a statistical classification framework was built. TCRdb retrieved this table from immuneACCESS and kept in-frame rearrangements only. Not all clones are present; in checked studies, unresolved V genes account for under half, and no reason is known for the remainder. V, J and clone size are taken as reported in that table, and D and trimming were inferred from the DNA itself. Recorded for this sample are about 360,000 clones; more than 80% of them occurred a single time. The ten largest account for 0.83% of the sample. The junction carries 21 bases between V and J, which are trimmed by 8 bases and 5 bases respectively. In the germline V gene, CDR1 corresponds to SNHLY and CDR2 to FYNNEI. Reading from cysteine to phenylalanine, the CDR3 counts 15 amino acids. The only DNA kept is the CDR3, 45 bases in frame from the first base.

A remark on this clone: This clone's antigen is unknown. The input lacks base qualities; no much larger clone sits a single base away.

Donors formed part of the validation cohort, which comprised 120 or so subjects and was distinct from the first cohort of 550 to 850 subjects. The clonotype comes from a woman aged 18-29 years in good health and CMV-seronegative. The sequenced material came from PBMCs. The chain joins TRBV2 to TRBJ1-1; possibly the D gene is TRBD1, per 5 matching bases. The CDR3: CASHLGGFFGTEAFF. The nucleotides are TGTGCCAGCCACCTGGGGGGATTTTTTGGGACTGAAGCTTTCTTT.